These 16 T cell receptor beta chains were all obtained from the same sample, sequenced in a study of cytomegalovirus exposure and HLA in healthy donors. The table came from immunoSEQ multiplex PCR; TCRdb's copy has only in-frame clones and leaves some out. The data hold about 400,000 clones, with 70% to 90% observed a single time. Sequencing input: PBMCs. The receptors stem from a woman aged 18-35 years in good health and CMV-seronegative.

The J gene is TRBJ1-6, the V gene TRBV4-1, with D possibly being TRBD1 (6 bases). In germline, CDR1 is MGHRA, CDR2 YSYEKL. V dropped 2 bases and J dropped 8 bases, with 16 bases sitting between them. CDR3 length equals 16 residues. Written as DNA, the CDR3 is TGCGCCAGCAGCCAAAGAATGGGGGGGGCGCATTCACCCCTCCACTTT. Translated: CASSQRMGGAHSPLHF.

The chain has TRBV28 and TRBJ1-5; perhaps TRBD1 as D (6 bases). Germline CDR1 reads MDHEN; CDR2 reads SYDVKM. This CDR3 has 15 amino acids. Trimming stripped 6 bases from V and 4 bases from J, with 16 bases between. The CDR3 bases are TGTGCCAGCAGCCAACCTGACAGGTATAATCAGCCCCAGCATTTT. It codes for CASSQPDRYNQPQHF.

V gene TRBV7-9 combines with J gene TRBJ2-5; 13 nucleotides match TRBD2. There are 17 residues in the CDR3. Germline CDR1 and CDR2: SEHNR and FQNEAQ (reference sequence). J was trimmed by 9 bases and V by 5 bases; bases with no gene match: 15. Here the CDR3 reads CASSPLETSGRRGAQYF. The CDR3 coding sequence is TGTGCCAGCAGCCCCTTAGAGACTAGCGGGAGGAGGGGGGCCCAGTACTTC.

The V call is TRBV6-6, the J call TRBJ1-4; D unclear. V was clipped by 5 bases and J by 8 bases, with 15 bases between them. Germline values: CDR1 MNHNY, CDR2 SVGAGI (reference sequence). This CDR3 comprises 14 residues. CDR3 DNA sequence: TGTGCCAGCAGTCTTGACGGGAGAATGGAAAAACTGTTTTTT. This gives the protein CASSLDGRMEKLFF.

The rearrangement joins TRBV27 to TRBJ2-3; D not certain. Trimming took off 3 bases at V and 1 base at J, with 5 bases between the two ends. The germline V gene has CDR1 MNHEY and CDR2 SMNVEV (reference sequence). The CDR3 spans 13 residues. The CDR3 spells CASSFSGTDTQYF. The CDR3 DNA is TGTGCCAGCAGTTTCTCGGGCACAGATACGCAGTATTTT.

For this clone: At one boundary the junction diverges from the germline segment, which might be a read error. V and J are TRBV27 and TRBJ2-2, with TRBD1 matching 9 bases. CDR3 length: 14 residues. The germline V gene has CDR1 MNHEY and CDR2 SMNVEV (reference sequence). The CDR3 region has the DNA TGTGCCTTCTCCGGGACAGGGAACGCCGGGGAGCTGTTTTTT. Translated, it gives CAFSGTGNAGELFF.

The chain carries TRBV7-9 and TRBJ1-2; 7 nucleotides match TRBD1. Germline trimming cut 5 bases from V and 3 bases from J; bases unmatched to any gene: 0. Per germline, CDR1 SEHNR and CDR2 FQNEAQ (reference sequence). This CDR3 is built from 12 residues. The CDR3 DNA follows: TGTGCCAGCAGCGGACAGGACTATGGCTACACCTTC. As protein: CASSGQDYGYTF.

This clone was counted between two and nine times. The CDR3 DNA sequence: TGTGCCAGCAGTTACAAGGGCAGGGAAGGTGGCTACACCTTC. Translation: CASSYKGREGGYTF. The V call is TRBV6-6, the J call TRBJ1-2, with a weak D call TRBD1 (5 bases). Germline V gives CDR1 MNHNY, CDR2 SVGAGI (reference sequence). The V gene lost 2 bases and the J gene lost 7 bases, with 14 bases spanning the gap. The CDR3 is 14 residues long.

The CDR3 here is CASSLSRGLYARSYEQYF. For the CDR3, the DNA is TGTGCCAGCAGTTTATCGAGAGGCCTCTATGCCAGATCCTACGAGCAGTACTTC. This chain connects TRBV27 to TRBJ2-7, with no clear D. From germline, CDR1 is MNHEY and CDR2 SMNVEV (reference sequence). CDR3 length: 18 amino acids. Trimming took 0 bases from V and 1 from J, leaving 19 bases between them.

This clone was observed a handful of times. The V and J genes are TRBV6-1 and TRBJ1-2; no definite D call. This CDR3 has 13 amino acids. V was trimmed by 4 bases and J by 2 bases, leaving 8 bases between them. Germline CDR1 reads MNHNS; CDR2 reads SASEGT. CDR3 nucleotides: TGTGCCAGCAGTGTGACGGGGAACTATGGCTACACCTTC. The encoded protein is CASSVTGNYGYTF.

The J gene is TRBJ2-1, the V gene TRBV19, with TRBD2 matching over 11 bases. V trimming: 6 bases; J trimming: 5 bases; junction bases outside the gene matches: 6. This CDR3 has 15 amino acids. Germline CDR1 and CDR2: LNHDA and SQIVND (reference sequence). The CDR3 nucleotides read TGTGCCAGTAGACGGACTAGCGGGTTCAACAATGAGCAGTTCTTC. Protein sequence: CASRRTSGFNNEQFF. Looking up the rest from reference TRBV19 and TRBJ2-1 gives the full variable domain: DGGITQSPKYLFRKEGQNVTLSCEQNLNHDAMYWYRQDPGQGLRLIYYSQIVNDFQKGDIAEGYSVSREKKESFPLTVTSAQKNPTAFYLCASRRTSGFNNEQFFGPGTRLTVL.

The chain joins TRBV28 to TRBJ1-2; the D gene is possibly TRBD1 (5 bases). The CDR3 is 14 amino acids. The V gene's germline CDR1 is MDHEN and CDR2 SYDVKM. Trimming removed 4 bases from V and 7 bases from J, with 16 bases in between. The CDR3 protein is CASSWEPGLGGYTF. The CDR3 coding sequence is TGTGCCAGCAGTTGGGAGCCGGGACTGGGTGGCTACACCTTC.

The J gene is TRBJ2-1, the V gene TRBV5-1, with 7 positions matching TRBD1. With 6 bases clipped from V and 5 bases from J, the junction kept 11 bases outside the gene matches. CDR1 and CDR2 (germline): SGHRS, YFSETQ. The CDR3 is made up of 15 amino acids. The CDR3 sequence: CASNIPGQINNEQFF. CDR3 coding DNA: TGCGCCAGCAACATCCCGGGACAGATAAACAATGAGCAGTTCTTC.

The V gene is TRBV29-1, the J gene TRBJ2-7; 11 positions match TRBD1. Trimming took 3 bases from V and 6 from J; bases not matched to a gene: 7. CDR1 and CDR2 (germline): SQVTM, ANQGSEA. The CDR3 is made up of 14 amino acids. The DNA for the CDR3 is TGCAGCGTTGATATTGCAGGACAGGGGGCCGAGCAGTACTTC. The encoded protein is CSVDIAGQGAEQYF.

This rearrangement joins TRBV5-1 to TRBJ1-4, with no clear D. Germline values: CDR1 SGHRS, CDR2 YFSETQ. This CDR3 region has 14 residues. Trimming took 0 bases from V and 8 from J, leaving 11 bases between them. CDR3 DNA: TGCGCCAGCAGCTTGGGAGGGCCGGAAGAAAAACTGTTTTTT. Its translation: CASSLGGPEEKLFF.

This chain connects TRBV1 to TRBJ2-7; the table calls TRBD2, which could not be checked here. TRBV1 is tagged as a pseudogene. There are 21 residues in the CDR3. CDR3 sequence: CTSSPDHTRSRSGASSYEQYF. CDR3 coding DNA: TGCACCAGCAGCCCAGACCATACCCGAAGCCGAAGTGGTGCGAGCTCCTACGAGCAGTACTTC.